Shown below are 6 T cell receptor beta chains from a single sample sequenced in a study of shared clonotypes between healthy human individuals. Data came from immunoSEQ multiplex PCR; TCRdb stores just in-frame clones and leaves some out. The sample records about 820,000 clones, 80% to 95% being singletons. Naive CD8 cells comprised CD45RO-negative, CCR7-positively selected cells, excluding terminally differentiated effector memory CD45RA+ cells. Material: naive CD8+ T cells sorted from blood. The receptors were gathered from a man under 40 in good health.

This chain links TRBV5-1 with TRBJ2-2, with 8 nucleotides matching TRBD2. Germline values: CDR1 SGHRS, CDR2 YFSETQ. This CDR3 region has 17 residues. Germline trimming cut 0 bases from V and 2 bases from J; bases unmatched to any gene: 6. CDR3 loop: CASSLALSGTNTGELFF. In nucleotides, the CDR3 is TGCGCCAGCAGCTTGGCCCTTAGCGGGACCAACACCGGGGAGCTGTTTTTT.

J is TRBJ2-3 and V is TRBV21-1. TRBV21-1 is given as a pseudogene. This CDR3 region has 16 residues. CDR3 sequence: CASSKGEFPPRDTQYF. Here the CDR3 DNA reads TGTGCCAGCAGCAAAGGGGAATTCCCTCCGCGGGATACGCAGTATTTT.

This chain links TRBV19 with TRBJ2-1, with TRBD1 matching 9 bases. From germline, CDR1 is LNHDA and CDR2 SQIVND (reference sequence). V lost 7 bases to trimming and J lost 4 bases; unmatched junction nucleotides: 14. This CDR3 is 17 amino acids long. Written as DNA, the CDR3 is TGTGCCAGTACCCTTGACTCCGGGACAGGGCTGTACAATGAGCAGTTCTTC. It codes for CASTLDSGTGLYNEQFF.

The chain uses TRBV7-9 and TRBJ1-1; maybe TRBD1 (5 bases). V lost 2 bases and J 1 base, leaving 11 bases between the germline ends. Germline CDR1 is SEHNR and CDR2 is FQNEAQ (reference sequence). The CDR3 has 15 amino acids. In DNA form, the CDR3 reads TGTGCCAGCAGCTTACCCGGGACGGAGAACACTGAAGCTTTCTTT. Translated, it gives CASSLPGTENTEAFF.

The V gene is TRBV2, the J gene TRBJ2-7; the D gene is possibly TRBD2 (5 bases). Trimming shortened V by 7 bases and J by 3 bases, and 16 bases separated the two germline ends. CDR1 and CDR2 from the germline V gene are SNHLY and FYNNEI. CDR3 size: 14 residues. The CDR3 DNA reads as TGTGCCAGCACAGGTGGCGGGCCCGTCTACGAGCAGTACTTC. Residues: CASTGGGPVYEQYF.

The V call is TRBV4-1, the J call TRBJ2-5; 16 bases fit TRBD2. From germline, CDR1 is MGHRA and CDR2 YSYEKL. V was clipped by 0 bases and J by 5 bases; unmatched bases: 9. This CDR3 is 19 amino acids long. The CDR3 protein is CASSQDIGTSGRAEETQYF. Written as DNA, the CDR3 is TGCGCCAGCAGCCAAGATATTGGGACTAGCGGGAGGGCCGAGGAGACCCAGTACTTC.